A single T cell receptor (beta chain) is shown here with its context. Generated by immunoSEQ multiplex PCR, the TCRdb table keeps only in-frame clones and is missing some. The sample contains 33,000 or so clones, 91% of which appear only once. The CDR3 loop spans 15 amino acids. V lost 8 bases to trimming and J lost 5 bases; unmatched junction nucleotides: 7. Looked up from germline, CDR1 is LNHDA and CDR2 is SQIVND (reference sequence). The entry originates in a study of T cell changes during pregnancy in multiple sclerosis. J is TRBJ2-2 and V is TRBV19; TRBD2 matches 11 bases. The source of this sequence is a female donor in good health, enrolled as a control in a pregnancy study. Here the sequenced sample was CD8+ T cells from peripheral blood mononuclear cells, taken in the second trimester of pregnancy. The CDR3 loop reads CASAPGLAETGELFF. CDR3 coding DNA: TGTGCCAGTGCTCCGGGACTAGCGGAAACCGGGGAGCTGTTTTTT.